What follows are 12 T cell receptor beta chains derived from one specimen sequenced in a study of shared clonotypes between healthy human individuals. This table comes from immunoSEQ multiplex PCR, and its TCRdb copy is limited to in-frame clones, with some not included. The sample holds over 950,000 clones, around 77% seen once. Sequencing was carried out using memory CD4+ T cells from PBMCs. Sample subset: CD45RA-negative fraction. These receptor sequences come from a man aged 18 to 35 in good health. Some clones in this sample may be carry-over from other donors' samples.

The rearrangement joins TRBV2 to TRBJ2-1; D is tentatively TRBD1 or TRBD2 (6 bases each). This CDR3 region has 16 residues. Trimming left V 8 bases short and J 7 bases short, with 24 bases between. Germline-derived CDR1 and CDR2 are SNHLY and FYNNEI. CDR3 DNA: TGTGCCAGCCGAAGGAAGACTAGGGGGTCCGGGAATGAGCAGTTCTTC. Translation gives CASRRKTRGSGNEQFF.

This clone occurred once. The rearrangement joins TRBV7-3 to TRBJ2-7; 8 bases map to TRBD2. This CDR3 comprises 13 residues. Per germline, CDR1 SGHTA and CDR2 FQGTGA. J was trimmed by 6 bases and V by 4 bases; bases with no gene match: 5. CDR3 DNA sequence: TGTGCCAGCAGCTCCCCGGGGGGGGGCGAGCAGTACTTC. Protein: CASSSPGGGEQYF.

The sample holds a few counts of this clone. The same CDR3 arises from other DNA sequences in this sample as well. The CDR3 DNA follows: TGTGCCAGCAGCGTGGGGGGAGTTGGAAACACCATATATTTT. As protein: CASSVGGVGNTIYF. This sequence joins TRBV9 and TRBJ1-3; tentative D call: TRBD1 (5 bases). Trimming took 2 bases from V and 3 from J, leaving 9 bases between them. Per germline, CDR1 SGDLS and CDR2 YYNGEE. The CDR3 consists of 14 residues.

The chain has TRBV14 and TRBJ2-5; D might be TRBD2 (6 bases). This CDR3 is 13 amino acids long. Trimming pared 1 base from V and 7 bases from J, leaving 10 bases between. In germline, CDR1 is SGHDN, CDR2 FVKESK. The CDR3 nucleotides are TGTGCCAGCAGCCAAGCCGGGACTGTGACCCAGTACTTC. Protein product: CASSQAGTVTQYF.

The chain employs TRBV11-2 and TRBJ2-7, with 10 bases fitting TRBD1. The CDR3 loop spans 14 amino acids. Germline V lookup: CDR1 SGHAT, CDR2 FQNNGV. Germline trimming cut 4 bases from V and 10 bases from J; bases unmatched to any gene: 10. The CDR3 spells CASSSYSTGGGQYF. The CDR3 region has the DNA TGTGCCAGCAGCTCCTATTCGACAGGGGGCGGTCAGTACTTC.

Comments on this clone: The junction does not match germline at one end; this may be a read error. This chain connects TRBV29-1 to TRBJ2-1; perhaps TRBD2 as D (5 bases). The CDR3 spans 12 residues. Per the germline V gene, CDR1 is SQVTM and CDR2 is ANQGSEA. CDR3 loop: CSVEGSDNEQFF. DNA of the CDR3: TGCAGCGTGGAAGGTAGCGACAATGAGCAGTTCTTC.

This chain links TRBV28 with TRBJ2-5, with D perhaps matching TRBD1 or TRBD2 (5 bases each). The CDR3 is 15 amino acids. Deletions cut 7 bases from V and 4 bases from J, with 19 bases between. The germline gives CDR1 MDHEN, CDR2 SYDVKM. The CDR3 DNA reads as TGTGCCAGCACCCTCGGAGGTTTTAGGGGAGAGACCCAGTACTTC. Translating gives CASTLGGFRGETQYF.

The rearrangement joins TRBV7-6 to TRBJ2-2; D may be TRBD1 (6 bases). The V end lost 5 bases, the J end lost 3 bases, and 10 bases lay between the germline ends. Germline assignment: CDR1 SGHVS and CDR2 FNYEAQ. This CDR3 has 14 amino acids. The CDR3 DNA follows: TGTGCCAGCAGCCTCCAGGGGCACACCGGGGAGCTGTTTTTT. Translation gives CASSLQGHTGELFF.

The chain uses TRBV7-9 and TRBJ2-7, with 8 bases identical to TRBD2. From germline, CDR1 is SEHNR and CDR2 FQNEAQ (reference sequence). V shed 8 bases, J shed 4 bases, and the junction held 13 bases outside the gene matches. The CDR3 contains 15 residues. The CDR3 DNA reads as TGTGCCAGCGGTGGAGCGGGAGACTACCTTTACGAGCAGTACTTC. Encoded protein: CASGGAGDYLYEQYF.

J is TRBJ2-7 and V is TRBV5-1, with 9 bases lining up with TRBD1. V dropped 5 bases and J dropped 5; count of bases not matched to a gene: 8. The length of the CDR3 is 14 residues. Per the germline V gene, CDR1 is SGHRS and CDR2 is YFSETQ. This CDR3 is CASSLQGARDEQYF. In DNA form, the CDR3 reads TGCGCCAGCAGTCTACAGGGGGCCAGGGACGAGCAGTACTTC.

The rearrangement uses TRBV7-2 and TRBJ2-5, with 7 nucleotides matching TRBD2. The length of the CDR3 is 14 residues. The germline V gene has CDR1 SGHTA and CDR2 FQGNSA. Unmatched junction bases numbered 6, after V lost 5 bases and J lost 3 bases. The CDR3: CASSLSGNEETQYF. CDR3 coding DNA: TGTGCCAGCAGCCTGAGCGGGAACGAAGAGACCCAGTACTTC.

The chain joins TRBV4-3 to TRBJ1-2; a weak D match, TRBD1 (6 bases). The V gene's germline CDR1 is LGHNA and CDR2 YSLEER. The length of the CDR3 is 16 residues. V lost 0 bases and J lost 9, with 20 bases in between. The CDR3 sequence is CASSQEHTRGHGSYTF. Here the CDR3 DNA reads TGCGCCAGCAGCCAAGAACATACCAGGGGACACGGGAGCTACACCTTC.